Presented here are 27 T cell receptor beta chains from one specimen sequenced in a study of Graves' ophthalmopathy and Graves' hyperthyroidism. Amplifying from RNA transcripts, the study obtained TCR beta CDR3 regions. First-round RT-PCR employed HTBI primers, with a second-round multiplex PCR after it. A single record per CDR3 protein comes from TCRdb applying MiXCR to the multiplex PCR reads. The table lists roughly 420,000 distinct CDR3 sequences, around a fifth of them singletons. Sequencing input: peripheral blood. The receptors shown here come from a woman aged 18-29 years with stable Graves' hyperthyroidism.

This clonotype came up a few times. The gene calls are TRBV19 and TRBJ1-5; TRBD1 aligns across 10 bases. This CDR3 has 15 amino acids. V lost 7 bases and J lost 6; bases outside the gene matches: 9. From germline, CDR1 is LNHDA and CDR2 SQIVND (reference sequence). The CDR3 DNA is TGTGCCAGTAAATTCCAGACAGGGGGCGGTCAGCCCCAGCATTTT. Translated: CASKFQTGGGQPQHF.

This clonotype has a count of ten or more. The gene calls are TRBV29-1 and TRBJ2-7; a weak D match, TRBD2 (7 bases). CDR3 length: 12 amino acids. Germline CDR1 SQVTM, CDR2 ANQGSEA. Trimming pared 5 bases from V and 5 bases from J, leaving 13 bases between. Here the CDR3 DNA reads TGCAGCGTTCGCCGGGGGGCGGACGAGCAGTACTTC. Its translation: CSVRRGADEQYF.

This clonotype was observed many times. The chain uses TRBV3-1 and TRBJ2-7; 8 bases are shared with TRBD2. This CDR3 has 14 residues. The germline V gene has CDR1 LGHDT and CDR2 YNNKEL (reference sequence). V shed 3 bases, J shed 6 bases, and the junction held 7 bases outside the gene matches. CDR3 coding DNA: TGTGCCAGCAGCCAGCAACTAGCGGAAGGCGAGCAGTACTTC. It translates to CASSQQLAEGEQYF.

The J gene is TRBJ1-1, the V gene TRBV20-1, with D perhaps matching TRBD1 (6 bases). Per germline, CDR1 DFQATT and CDR2 SNEGSKA (reference sequence). The CDR3 consists of 13 residues. The V gene lost 5 bases and the J gene lost 4 bases, with 14 bases spanning the gap. CDR3 sequence (DNA): TGCAGTGCTCAGGACAGTTCGGTCACTGAAGCTTTCTTT. As protein: CSAQDSSVTEAFF.

This clonotype has ten or more counts. The chain joins TRBV12-3 or TRBV12-4 to TRBJ1-1, with 7 bases fitting TRBD1. The junction had 8 bases not matched to a gene; V was cut back by 3 bases and J by 4 bases. CDR3 size: 15 residues. CDR3 sequence: CASSFSWTGFTEAFF. The DNA for the CDR3 is TGTGCCAGCAGTTTCTCCTGGACAGGATTCACTGAAGCTTTCTTT.

This clonotype was seen at least ten times. The CDR3 coding sequence is TGTGCCAGCAGTTTTAGGAGAGTGGGCACTGAAGCTTTCTTT. Translation: CASSFRRVGTEAFF. This chain connects TRBV6-2 or TRBV6-3 to TRBJ1-1; D gene unclear. Germline assignment: CDR1 MNHEY and CDR2 SVGEGT. This CDR3 has 14 residues. Between the trimmed V and J ends, which lost 4 bases and 4 bases, there was a span of 13 bases.

The table lists this clonotype with many counts. The V and J genes are TRBV15 and TRBJ2-7; no clear D gene. The CDR3 loop spans 13 amino acids. The V and J ends lost 1 base and 0 bases respectively, with 4 bases between them. The germline gives CDR1 LNHNV, CDR2 YYDKDF (reference sequence). The CDR3 reads CATSRALSYEQYF. The CDR3 coding sequence is TGTGCCACCAGCAGAGCCCTCTCCTACGAGCAGTACTTC.

This clonotype occurred many times. This chain connects TRBV25-1 to TRBJ2-5, with D perhaps TRBD2 (5 bases). The germline V and J ends were trimmed by 8 bases and 3 bases, with 16 bases remaining between them. CDR3 length: 14 amino acids. Looked up from germline, CDR1 is MGHDK and CDR2 is SYGVNS. The CDR3 loop is CASSSIRPEETQYF. CDR3 nucleotides: TGTGCCAGCTCTAGCATTCGGCCAGAAGAGACCCAGTACTTC.

In this sample, this clonotype turned up a few times. The chain recombines TRBV5-1 with TRBJ1-3; a weak D match, TRBD1 (5 bases). There are 17 residues in the CDR3. In germline, CDR1 is SGHRS, CDR2 YFSETQ. The germline V and J ends were trimmed by 4 bases and 6 bases, with 23 bases remaining between them. For the CDR3, the DNA is TGCGCCAGCAGCAAACTACACCAGGGTATAGAAGAAAACACCATATATTTT. Residues: CASSKLHQGIEENTIYF.

This clonotype was counted ten times or more. This chain joins TRBV10-3 and TRBJ1-2, with TRBD1 matching 8 bases. This CDR3 region has 14 residues. V was pared by 5 bases and J by 8 bases, with 10 bases of the junction left unmatched. The germline V gene has CDR1 ENHRY and CDR2 SYGVKD. CDR3 sequence: CAISRQGLGDGYTF. In DNA, the CDR3 is TGTGCCATCAGTCGACAGGGGCTGGGAGACGGCTACACCTTC.

This clonotype was detected ten times or more. This chain joins TRBV6-4 and TRBJ2-2; 9 nucleotides align to TRBD1. The CDR3 runs to 16 residues. With 5 bases clipped from V and 6 bases from J, the junction kept 10 bases outside the gene matches. CDR1 is MRHNA and CDR2 is SNTAGT in the germline V gene. The CDR3 DNA reads as TGTGCCAGCAGTCCTACAGGGGGCGAATTCCCCGGGGAGCTGTTTTTT. Translated, it gives CASSPTGGEFPGELFF.

The chain carries TRBV5-1 and TRBJ2-7, with a possible D match to TRBD2 (6 bases). Deletions cut 0 bases from V and 5 bases from J, with 12 bases between. There are 14 residues in the CDR3. The germline V gene has CDR1 SGHRS and CDR2 YFSETQ. As DNA, the CDR3 is TGCGCCAGCAGCTTGGGGCTAGCGATGGACGAGCAGTACTTC. Protein sequence: CASSLGLAMDEQYF.

In its sample, this clonotype was seen many times. At one of its ends the junction is not consistent with the germline gene, which may arise from a read error. The chain couples TRBV28 to TRBJ2-4, with 8 bases matching TRBD1. The germline V gene encodes CDR1 MDHEN and CDR2 SYDVKM. The CDR3 consists of 10 residues. The CDR3 loop reads CASSADRVVF. The CDR3 nucleotides are TGTGCCAGCAGCGCGGACAGGGTAGTATTC. Variable domain in full (rest from reference TRBV28 and TRBJ2-4): DVKVTQSSRYLVKRTGEKVFLECVQDMDHENMFWYRQDPGLGLRLIYFSYDVKMKEKGDIPEGYSVSREKKERFSLILESASTNQTSMYLCASSADRVVFGAGTRLSVL.

The table lists this clonotype with many counts. This sequence joins TRBV7-3 and TRBJ2-2, with D perhaps TRBD1 (6 bases). The germline V and J ends were trimmed by 1 base and 3 bases, with 12 bases remaining between them. The length of the CDR3 is 16 residues. Germline V gives CDR1 SGHTA, CDR2 FQGTGA. This CDR3 is CASSLNPTGDTGELFF. The CDR3 DNA reads as TGTGCCAGCAGCTTAAACCCGACAGGAGACACCGGGGAGCTGTTTTTT.

This clonotype has a count of ten or more. CDR3 protein: CASSLRQRWEETQYF. As DNA, the CDR3 is TGTGCCAGCAGTCTTCGGCAGCGGTGGGAGGAGACCCAGTACTTC. V gene TRBV7-9 combines with J gene TRBJ2-5; possible D gene TRBD2, 5 bases. This CDR3 spans 15 amino acids. The germline V and J ends were trimmed by 6 bases and 5 bases, with 19 bases remaining between them. The germline V gene encodes CDR1 SEHNR and CDR2 FQNEAQ (reference sequence).

This clonotype appeared many times. The rearrangement joins TRBV4-2 to TRBJ2-7; 12 nucleotides line up with TRBD2. V was clipped by 2 bases and J by 6 bases; unmatched bases: 11. This CDR3 has 17 residues. The germline V gene encodes CDR1 LGHNA and CDR2 YNFKEQ. The CDR3 DNA reads as TGTGCCAGCAGCCAAAACGTCCTTCTAGCGGGAGGGCTCGAGCAGTACTTC. This translates into CASSQNVLLAGGLEQYF.

In this sample, this clonotype turned up a few times. CDR3 region: CASRRLAGASYEQYF. The DNA for the CDR3 is TGTGCCAGCAGAAGACTAGCGGGGGCCTCCTACGAGCAGTACTTC. The chain joins TRBV2 to TRBJ2-7, with TRBD2 matching 12 bases. Unmatched junction bases numbered 3, after V lost 6 bases and J lost 0 bases. This CDR3 has 15 residues. Per germline, CDR1 SNHLY and CDR2 FYNNEI.

This clonotype appeared many times. This chain joins TRBV5-1 and TRBJ2-5; D is unresolved. Germline assignment: CDR1 SGHRS and CDR2 YFSETQ. V lost 4 bases and J lost 1, with 8 bases in between. The CDR3 totals 13 residues. CDR3 in DNA: TGCGCCAGCAGCAAGACCACCCAAGAGACCCAGTACTTC. Translated, it gives CASSKTTQETQYF.

V gene TRBV6-1 combines with J gene TRBJ1-1; tentatively, D is TRBD1 (5 bases). Trimming left V 6 bases short and J 10 bases short, with 18 bases between. The germline gives CDR1 MNHNS, CDR2 SASEGT. The CDR3 is 13 amino acids. CDR3 DNA: TGTGCCAGCAGGGACCGGGACCCGAGAGGAGCTTTCTTT. Translating gives CASRDRDPRGAFF.

This clonotype was observed a few times. This chain links TRBV4-3 with TRBJ2-5; D remains unclear. Germline V lookup: CDR1 LGHNA, CDR2 YSLEER. CDR3 length: 15 residues. The V end lost 0 bases, the J end lost 5 bases, and 13 bases lay between the germline ends. The CDR3 bases are TGCGCCAGCAGCCAAGATTACTCCGGAGTTGAGACCCAGTACTTC. Translation gives CASSQDYSGVETQYF.

This clonotype was observed many times. V is TRBV12-3 or TRBV12-4 and J is TRBJ1-5; D possibly corresponds to TRBD1 (5 bases). Trimming removed 2 bases from V and 3 bases from J, with 11 bases in between. The CDR3 contains 15 residues. The CDR3 sequence: CASSLWGDFNQPQHF. Written as DNA, the CDR3 is TGTGCCAGCAGTTTATGGGGGGATTTCAATCAGCCCCAGCATTTT.

This clonotype was observed a handful of times. This chain uses TRBV7-9 with TRBJ2-7; D is unclear. This CDR3 is 12 amino acids long. The V end lost 5 bases, the J end lost 6 bases, and 11 bases lay between the germline ends. CDR1 SEHNR and CDR2 FQNEAQ come from the germline V gene (reference sequence). The CDR3 DNA follows: TGTGCCAGCAGCCCAGAACTGGGCGAGCAGTACTTC. Encoded protein: CASSPELGEQYF.

This clonotype was seen more than once but under ten times. One end of the junction varies from germline; a read error may be responsible. The chain joins TRBV20-1 to TRBJ2-2; D tentatively fits TRBD1 or TRBD2 (5 bases each). The CDR3 loop spans 13 amino acids. The germline CDR1 and CDR2 sequences are DFQATT and SNEGSKA (reference sequence). In DNA form, the CDR3 reads TGCAGTACCCAGGACTTACTAGAAGGGGAGCTGTGTTTT. This gives the protein CSTQDLLEGELCF.

Comment on this clonotype: Germline and junction disagree at one end, which may indicate a read error. The chain employs TRBV19 and TRBJ2-7; possibly TRBD1 or TRBD2 for D (5 bases each). The CDR3 contains 14 residues. Germline values: CDR1 LNHDA, CDR2 SQIVND (reference sequence). The CDR3 coding sequence is TGTGCCGGTAGTTCCCGGGACGGAGCCTACGAGCAGTACTTC. Its translation is CAGSSRDGAYEQYF.

This clonotype was seen repeatedly, ten times or more. This chain uses TRBV7-8 with TRBJ2-7; TRBD1 agrees at 10 bases. With V trimmed by 3 bases and J by 3 bases, 2 bases remained unmatched. Germline-derived CDR1 and CDR2 are SGHVS and FQNEAQ. CDR3 length equals 14 residues. CDR3 region: CASSFRTGGYEQYF. Written as DNA, the CDR3 is TGTGCCAGCAGCTTCCGGACAGGGGGCTACGAGCAGTACTTC.

This clonotype was detected ten times or more. The genes are TRBV28 and TRBJ1-5; D ambiguous. Germline V CDR1 and CDR2: MDHEN, SYDVKM. The CDR3 runs 17 residues. V shed 2 bases and J shed 4 bases, with 18 bases lying between them. CDR3 DNA sequence: TGTGCCAGCAGTTTAAGATTGGCTAGCCGGGGAAATCAGCCCCAGCATTTT. Translating it yields CASSLRLASRGNQPQHF.

This clonotype appeared many times. V gene TRBV7-2 combines with J gene TRBJ2-2; 9 positions match TRBD2. The CDR3 consists of 15 residues. The V and J ends lost 5 bases and 3 bases, in that order; junction bases with no gene match: 4. CDR1 SGHTA and CDR2 FQGNSA come from the germline V gene. Here the CDR3 reads CASSALAGYTGELFF. The CDR3 DNA is TGTGCCAGCAGCGCGCTAGCGGGGTACACCGGGGAGCTGTTTTTT.